This T cell receptor beta chain emerged from a study of tumor-infiltrating lymphocytes in oesophageal squamous cell carcinoma. The length of the CDR3 is 15 residues. Trimming at V came to 0 bases and at J to 1 base, leaving 0 bases not matched to a gene. Germline loops: CDR1 MRHNA, CDR2 SNTAGT. The sample holds many counts of this clonotype. TCRdb reanalysed the PCR reads using MiXCR and keeps one entry per CDR3 protein. Of some 5,700 distinct CDR3 sequences listed, roughly 15% were seen once; the top ten hold approximately 23%. The material sequenced was normal esophageal tissue next to the tumor. The origin of this receptor is a male donor with esophageal squamous cell carcinoma. This chain uses TRBV6-4 with TRBJ2-3; TRBD2 aligns across 8 bases. CDR3 nucleotide sequence: TGTGCCAGCAGTGACTCGCGGGGGGGCACAGATACGCAGTATTTT. Translation gives CASSDSRGGTDTQYF.